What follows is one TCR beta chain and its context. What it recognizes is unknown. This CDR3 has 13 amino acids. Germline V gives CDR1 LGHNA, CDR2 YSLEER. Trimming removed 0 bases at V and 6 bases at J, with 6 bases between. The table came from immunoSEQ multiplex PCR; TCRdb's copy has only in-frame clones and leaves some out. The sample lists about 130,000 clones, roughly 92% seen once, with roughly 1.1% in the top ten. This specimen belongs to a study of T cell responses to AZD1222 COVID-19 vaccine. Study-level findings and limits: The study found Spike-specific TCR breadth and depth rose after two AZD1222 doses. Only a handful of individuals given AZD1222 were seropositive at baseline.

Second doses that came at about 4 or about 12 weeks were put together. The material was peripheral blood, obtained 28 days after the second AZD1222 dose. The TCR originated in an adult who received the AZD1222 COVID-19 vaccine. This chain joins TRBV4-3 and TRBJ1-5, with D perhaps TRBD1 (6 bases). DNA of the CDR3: TGCGCCAGCAGCCAAGACAGGGGTCAGCCCCAGCATTTT. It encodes CASSQDRGQPQHF.